Included here is one T cell receptor (beta chain) sequence, with context. Its target is unknown. The table came from immunoSEQ multiplex PCR; TCRdb's copy has only in-frame clones and leaves some out. The sample has about 160,000 clones, approximately 89% seen once. The donors were in the roughly 120-subject validation cohort, distinct from the approximately 730-subject first cohort. The data derive from a study of cytomegalovirus exposure and HLA in healthy donors. Findings and limits, study-wide: The investigators catalogued 164 TCR beta chains as cytomegalovirus-associated.

The sample comprised PBMCs. The sequence was collected from a man between 18 and 35 years old in good health and CMV-seropositive.

CDR3 region: CASSELASDNEQFF. In DNA form, the CDR3 reads TGCGCCAGCAGTGAACTAGCCAGTGACAATGAGCAGTTCTTC. This chain uses TRBV5-1 with TRBJ2-1; D may be TRBD2 (6 bases). The V gene lost 5 bases and the J gene lost 5 bases, with 14 bases spanning the gap. The CDR3 consists of 14 residues. The germline CDR1 and CDR2 sequences are SGHRS and YFSETQ.